What follows are 23 T cell receptor beta chains derived from one specimen sequenced in a study of shared clonotypes between healthy human individuals. Profiled with immunoSEQ multiplex PCR; TCRdb holds only in-frame clones, not every one. Among about 1,500,000 clones, approximately 96% were seen once, and the ten largest hold 1% to 1.5%. Source material: naive CD4+ T cells sorted from blood. The sample's subset: CD45RA+ positively selected. Receptors were obtained from a man aged 25 to 45 in good health.

J is TRBJ1-3 and V is TRBV2; D not resolved. V lost 7 bases to trimming and J lost 8 bases, with 12 bases between them. The CDR3 extends over 12 amino acids. Germline V gene lookup returns CDR1 SNHLY and CDR2 FYNNEI. This chain's CDR3 is CASKGLGDTIYF. CDR3 coding DNA: TGTGCCAGCAAGGGTCTCGGGGACACCATATATTTT.

V usage is TRBV9 and J usage is TRBJ2-1; 7 bases match TRBD2. This CDR3 is built from 15 residues. J gave up 3 bases and V 4 bases, and 7 bases lay outside the gene matches. Germline CDR1 SGDLS, CDR2 YYNGEE. The CDR3 region has the DNA TGTGCCAGCAGCATCCGGGACTACCACTACAATGAGCAGTTCTTC. Its translation: CASSIRDYHYNEQFF.

The chain couples TRBV9 to TRBJ2-3; 10 nucleotides line up with TRBD2. In germline, CDR1 is SGDLS, CDR2 YYNGEE. V was pared by 5 bases and J by 5 bases, with 8 bases of the junction left unmatched. This CDR3 is 15 amino acids long. The CDR3 bases are TGTGCCAGCAGTGCTAGCGGGAGAACGATAGATACGCAGTATTTT. This gives the protein CASSASGRTIDTQYF.

The chain combines TRBV18 with TRBJ2-3, with 7 positions matching TRBD2. CDR1 and CDR2 from the germline V gene are KGHSH and LQKENI. J gave up 4 bases and V 2 bases, and 3 bases lay outside the gene matches. The length of the CDR3 is 14 residues. CDR3 protein: CASSPGGSPDTQYF. The CDR3 DNA is TGTGCCAGCTCACCAGGCGGGAGCCCAGATACGCAGTATTTT.

The chain recombines TRBV6-5 with TRBJ2-1; D remains ambiguous. V lost 5 bases and J lost 9, with 14 bases in between. This CDR3 spans 13 amino acids. Germline V gives CDR1 MNHEY, CDR2 SVGAGI. Here the CDR3 DNA reads TGTGCCAGCAGTCTCCTAGGGTTTTCTGAGCAGTTCTTC. Translating gives CASSLLGFSEQFF.

The chain has TRBV4-1 and TRBJ2-2; D may be TRBD2 (7 bases). V shed 2 bases and J shed 7 bases, with 17 bases lying between them. CDR1 is MGHRA and CDR2 is YSYEKL in the germline V gene. The CDR3 is 16 amino acids. The chain's CDR3 is CASSQRGRALGGELFF. CDR3 nucleotides: TGCGCCAGCAGCCAAAGGGGGAGGGCGCTTGGCGGGGAGCTGTTTTTT.

Turning to this clone: Different DNA sequences within this sample yield the same CDR3. The gene calls are TRBV29-1 and TRBJ2-1; 11 bases line up with TRBD2. The CDR3 covers 14 residues. V lost 4 bases to trimming and J lost 7 bases; unmatched junction nucleotides: 6. Germline V CDR1 and CDR2: SQVTM, ANQGSEA. CDR3 sequence reads: CSVGLAGGPNEQFF. The CDR3 DNA is TGCAGCGTTGGCTTAGCGGGAGGGCCAAATGAGCAGTTCTTC.

J is TRBJ2-7 and V is TRBV7-8, with D tentatively TRBD1 (5 bases). This CDR3 has 13 residues. Germline V gene lookup returns CDR1 SGHVS and CDR2 FQNEAQ. Trimming left V 6 bases short and J 3 bases short, with 12 bases between. For the CDR3, the DNA is TGTGCCAGCAGGCAGGACATTAGCTACGAGCAGTACTTC. This translates into CASRQDISYEQYF. Full variable domain (missing parts from reference TRBV7-8 and TRBJ2-7): GAGVSQSPRYKVAKRGQDVALRCDPISGHVSLFWYQQALGQGPEFLTYFQNEAQLDKSGLPSDRFFAERPEGSVSTLKIQRTQQEDSAVYLCASRQDISYEQYFGPGTRLTVT.

The chain carries TRBV18 and TRBJ1-2; perhaps TRBD1 as D (5 bases). Germline V gene sequence: CDR1 KGHSH, CDR2 LQKENI. V lost 2 bases and J 3 bases, leaving 13 bases between the germline ends. The CDR3 runs to 15 residues. Written as DNA, the CDR3 is TGTGCCAGCTCACCATCGCAGGGTCTACACTATGGCTACACCTTC. Its protein is CASSPSQGLHYGYTF.

This chain links TRBV7-2 with TRBJ2-2; 15 positions match TRBD2. V gave up 0 bases and J gave up 3 bases; unmatched junction bases: 5. Germline V gives CDR1 SGHTA, CDR2 FQGNSA. The CDR3 sequence is 19 residues long. The CDR3 DNA sequence: TGTGCCAGCAGCTTAGCCGGACTAGCGGGAGGGCTGGACACCGGGGAGCTGTTTTTT. It codes for CASSLAGLAGGLDTGELFF.

V gene TRBV29-1 combines with J gene TRBJ2-1, with 7 bases that match TRBD1. The junction had 9 bases not matched to a gene; V was cut back by 7 bases and J by 9 bases. CDR3 length: 12 residues. Germline values: CDR1 SQVTM, CDR2 ANQGSEA. The CDR3 sequence: CSGRQGFGEQFF. The CDR3 DNA follows: TGCAGCGGAAGACAGGGTTTCGGTGAGCAGTTCTTC.

The gene calls are TRBV7-9 and TRBJ2-7, with 7 bases lining up with TRBD2. CDR3 length: 12 residues. The trim removed 11 bases at V and 2 bases at J, leaving 6 bases unmatched. CDR1 is SEHNR and CDR2 is FQNEAQ in the germline V gene (reference sequence). CDR3 DNA sequence: TGTGCCTCGGGGGGAGGGGCCTACGAGCAGTACTTC. Translating gives CASGGGAYEQYF.

The chain recombines TRBV27 with TRBJ2-1; D possibly matches TRBD1 or TRBD2 (5 bases each). In germline, CDR1 is MNHEY, CDR2 SMNVEV (reference sequence). CDR3 length: 16 amino acids. V lost 4 bases, J lost 4 bases, and 17 bases lay in between. CDR3 amino acids: CASSSPGRKSYNEQFF. CDR3 in DNA: TGTGCCAGCAGTTCCCCGGGACGGAAATCTTACAATGAGCAGTTCTTC.

Remarks on this clone: Other nucleotide sequences from this sample produce the same CDR3. The gene calls are TRBV9 and TRBJ2-1; TRBD1 or TRBD2 may be the D gene (5 bases each). Trimming left V 3 bases short and J 6 bases short, with 10 bases between. The CDR3 is 13 amino acids. CDR1 is SGDLS and CDR2 is YYNGEE in the germline V gene. CDR3 sequence: CASSAGTANEQFF. The CDR3, as DNA: TGTGCCAGCAGCGCCGGGACGGCCAATGAGCAGTTCTTC.

This chain uses TRBV7-2 with TRBJ1-5, with TRBD1 matching 7 bases. This CDR3 is 14 amino acids long. Germline V gene sequence: CDR1 SGHTA, CDR2 FQGNSA. V shed 3 bases and J 6 bases; nucleotides not matched to a gene: 5. This CDR3 reads CASSFDRVGQPQHF. Here the CDR3 DNA reads TGTGCCAGCAGCTTCGACAGGGTGGGTCAGCCCCAGCATTTT.

The CDR3 here is CASSLPSVTGELFF. CDR3 in DNA: TGTGCCAGCAGCTTACCCTCCGTTACCGGGGAGCTGTTTTTT. The rearrangement links TRBV7-9 to TRBJ2-2; no reliable D call. CDR3 size: 14 residues. Trimming cost V 2 bases and J 5 bases, with 9 bases left between them. The germline gives CDR1 SEHNR, CDR2 FQNEAQ (reference sequence).

This clone occurred once. The V call is TRBV19, the J call TRBJ1-5, with 8 bases lining up with TRBD1. Germline V lookup: CDR1 LNHDA, CDR2 SQIVND (reference sequence). V lost 4 bases to trimming and J lost 2 bases; unmatched junction nucleotides: 7. The CDR3 sequence is 16 residues long. CDR3 DNA: TGTGCCAGTAGTAGCCCAGGACAGGGTGGCAATCAGCCCCAGCATTTT. It codes for CASSSPGQGGNQPQHF.

Concerning this clone: The identical CDR3 is also encoded by other nucleotide sequences in the sample. J is TRBJ2-3 and V is TRBV29-1, with D maybe TRBD2 (6 bases). Germline V gene sequence: CDR1 SQVTM, CDR2 ANQGSEA. The length of the CDR3 is 13 residues. V gave up 6 bases and J gave up 3 bases, with 13 bases separating them. Here the CDR3 reads CSVQGGGTDTQYF. The CDR3 DNA reads as TGCAGCGTCCAGGGTGGGGGGACAGATACGCAGTATTTT.

The chain couples TRBV2 to TRBJ2-3, with D tentatively TRBD1 (5 bases). The germline CDR1 and CDR2 sequences are SNHLY and FYNNEI. This CDR3 spans 15 amino acids. V lost 6 bases to trimming and J lost 0 bases, with 13 bases between them. Here the CDR3 reads CASRDTVSSTDTQYF. CDR3 in DNA: TGTGCCAGCAGGGACACAGTCTCTAGCACAGATACGCAGTATTTT.

This clone was detected only once. V is TRBV18 and J is TRBJ2-7; TRBD2 might be the D (5 bases). V lost 3 bases, J lost 5 bases, and 17 bases lay in between. Germline CDR1 reads KGHSH; CDR2 reads LQKENI. This CDR3 contains 15 residues. CDR3 coding DNA: TGTGCCAGCTCACCCGGAGGTCGATTATCTAACGAGCAGTACTTC. Its protein is CASSPGGRLSNEQYF. Combining the CDR3 with reference TRBV18 and TRBJ2-7 gives the whole variable domain NAGVMQNPRHLVRRRGQEARLRCSPMKGHSHVYWYRQLPEEGLKFMVYLQKENIIDESGMPKERFSAEFPKEGPSILRIQQVVRGDSAAYFCASSPGGRLSNEQYFGPGTRLTVT.

The chain uses TRBV30 and TRBJ1-2; 10 nucleotides line up with TRBD1. The germline V gene encodes CDR1 GTSNPN and CDR2 SVGIG (reference sequence). The CDR3 contains 13 residues. This CDR3 is CADRDRGNYGYTF. The DNA of the CDR3 is TGTGCGGACCGGGACAGGGGAAACTATGGCTACACCTTC.

This rearrangement joins TRBV29-1 to TRBJ2-3; the D call may be TRBD1 or TRBD2 (5 bases each). CDR3 length: 13 residues. Between the trimmed V and J ends, which lost 5 bases and 5 bases, there was a span of 14 bases. Germline lookup yields CDR1 SQVTM and CDR2 ANQGSEA. CDR3 bases: TGCAGCGTTTCAGGGAGACTGGGAGATACGCAGTATTTT. Translated: CSVSGRLGDTQYF.

This chain joins TRBV9 and TRBJ1-3; weak D call: TRBD1 (5 bases). V was pared by 5 bases and J by 2 bases, with 8 bases between. The CDR3 runs to 13 residues. The germline V gene has CDR1 SGDLS and CDR2 YYNGEE. The CDR3 DNA follows: TGTGCCAGCAGGAGGGGTGCTGGAAACACCATATATTTT. Protein: CASRRGAGNTIYF.